The 16 T cell receptor beta chains listed next were all sequenced from one sample in a study of beta chain features in type 1 diabetes. The entirety of the isolated RNA underwent reverse transcription, so expressed TCRB transcripts were sequenced. Measured with immunoSEQ multiplex PCR; TCRdb has only the in-frame clones, and not every one. The sample consists of more than 150,000 clones, about 13% of them appearing once. What was sequenced was central memory CD4+ T cells from blood. The receptors come from a woman aged 18 to 35 in good health.

This clone was counted only a few times. The rearrangement links TRBV6-5 to TRBJ1-5, with 7 positions matching TRBD1. Germline V lookup: CDR1 MNHEY, CDR2 SVGAGI. V lost 6 bases to trimming and J lost 0 bases; unmatched junction nucleotides: 5. The CDR3 has 15 amino acids. The CDR3 spells CASSMTGYSNQPQHF. The CDR3 DNA follows: TGTGCCAGCAGCATGACAGGGTATAGCAATCAGCCCCAGCATTTT.

This clone occurred a few times. The genes are TRBV30 and TRBJ1-2; D not certain. Trimming removed 3 bases at V and 8 bases at J, with 10 bases between. The V gene's germline CDR1 is GTSNPN and CDR2 SVGIG (reference sequence). The CDR3 has 11 amino acids. CDR3 protein: CAWSAPRGYTF. The CDR3 DNA is TGTGCCTGGAGCGCCCCCCGGGGCTACACCTTC.

The chain has TRBV4-1 and TRBJ1-2; possible D gene TRBD1, 5 bases. The V end lost 3 bases, the J end lost 3 bases, and 14 bases lay between the germline ends. This CDR3 is built from 15 residues. The V gene's germline CDR1 is MGHRA and CDR2 YSYEKL. Written as DNA, the CDR3 is TGCGCCAGCAGCCATCCGGGACTAAGTTACTATGGCTACACCTTC. It is translated as CASSHPGLSYYGYTF.

The chain employs TRBV7-2 and TRBJ2-4; no reliable D call. Germline CDR1 reads SGHTA; CDR2 reads FQGNSA. This CDR3 region has 16 residues. V was shortened by 5 bases and J by 6 bases, with 20 bases between the two germline ends. Here the CDR3 reads CASSTTYTTSGNIQYF. The CDR3 region has the DNA TGTGCCAGCAGCACAACCTATACCACATCAGGAAACATTCAGTACTTC.

This chain links TRBV6-1 with TRBJ2-1; 10 positions match TRBD2. V lost 3 bases, J lost 4 bases, and 9 bases stayed unmatched. Looked up from germline, CDR1 is MNHNS and CDR2 is SASEGT. CDR3 length: 17 residues. This chain's CDR3 is CASSDHRLAGLYNEQFF. CDR3 nucleotide sequence: TGTGCCAGCAGTGATCACAGACTAGCGGGTTTATACAATGAGCAGTTCTTC.

This clone has only a few counts. The same CDR3 can be traced to other DNA sequences in this sample. The chain has TRBV28 and TRBJ1-2, with D unresolved. V was cut by 6 bases and J by 3 bases, with 8 bases left in between. Germline V lookup: CDR1 MDHEN, CDR2 SYDVKM. This CDR3 is 12 amino acids long. In DNA form, the CDR3 reads TGTGCCAGCAGCCCCAGCGACTATGGCTACACCTTC. Translating gives CASSPSDYGYTF.

In its sample, this clone was seen a few times. The chain employs TRBV29-1 and TRBJ2-1; the D gene is possibly TRBD2 (5 bases). Per germline, CDR1 SQVTM and CDR2 ANQGSEA. V was clipped by 0 bases and J by 7 bases, with 22 bases between them. This CDR3 has 17 amino acids. CDR3 DNA: TGCAGCGTTGAAGATAGTAGGAACACTTTCGAGCGGAATGAGCAGTTCTTC. Protein product: CSVEDSRNTFERNEQFF.

This clone showed up many times. The CDR3, as DNA: TGTGCCAGCAGCCCAAACAGCGGGAGCGTTAACGAGCAGTACTTC. Protein: CASSPNSGSVNEQYF. The chain has TRBV9 and TRBJ2-7; 8 bases map to TRBD2. The CDR3 length is 15 residues. With V trimmed by 4 bases and J by 5 bases, 11 bases remained unmatched. Germline loops: CDR1 SGDLS, CDR2 YYNGEE.

V and J are TRBV7-3 and TRBJ2-5, with a weak D call TRBD2 (6 bases). CDR3 length: 15 residues. V shed 5 bases and J shed 7 bases, with 20 bases lying between them. CDR1 and CDR2 from the germline V gene are SGHTA and FQGTGA. Written as DNA, the CDR3 is TGTGCCAGCAGCGCGACTCCAGGCATCGGGGGGACCCAGTACTTC. Amino acids: CASSATPGIGGTQYF.

The table lists this clone with a few counts. The rearrangement links TRBV27 to TRBJ2-7; D is uncertain. V lost 6 bases and J 2 bases, leaving 17 bases between the germline ends. From germline, CDR1 is MNHEY and CDR2 SMNVEV (reference sequence). This CDR3 spans 15 amino acids. For the CDR3, the DNA is TGTGCCAGCAGAAGGCAGTCAGCAGCGCCCTACGAGCAGTACTTC. It yields the protein CASRRQSAAPYEQYF.

In its sample, this clone was seen a few times. The chain joins TRBV5-4 to TRBJ2-5; tentatively, D is TRBD1 (6 bases). With 7 bases removed from V and 5 bases from J, the gap between germline ends came to 15 bases. This CDR3 region has 13 residues. From germline, CDR1 is SGHNT and CDR2 YYREEE (reference sequence). The CDR3 reads CASQGQGSETQYF. CDR3 DNA: TGTGCCAGCCAGGGGCAGGGCTCGGAGACCCAGTACTTC. The full variable domain, in which reference TRBV5-4 and TRBJ2-5 provide the parts outside the CDR3, is ETGVTQSPTHLIKTRGQQVTLRCSSQSGHNTVSWYQQALGQGPQFIFQYYREEENGRGNFPPRFSGLQFPNYSSELNVNALELDDSALYLCASQGQGSETQYFGPGTRLLVL.

This clone was observed a handful of times. V gene TRBV30 combines with J gene TRBJ1-1; D not resolved. Germline assignment: CDR1 GTSNPN and CDR2 SVGIG (reference sequence). This CDR3 is 12 amino acids long. CDR3 sequence reads: CAFATATSEAFF. The CDR3 DNA follows: TGTGCTTTCGCAACAGCCACTAGTGAAGCTTTCTTT.

This clone was found a few times. The DNA for the CDR3 is TGTGCCAGCAGCTTAGATGGTGTTGGCGGGAGAAAATCATACAATGAGCAGTTCTTC. Its translation is CASSLDGVGGRKSYNEQFF. The rearrangement uses TRBV11-2 and TRBJ2-1; 7 nucleotides line up with TRBD2. The CDR3 is made up of 19 amino acids. Germline-derived CDR1 and CDR2 are SGHAT and FQNNGV. With 0 bases clipped from V and 4 bases from J, the junction kept 15 bases outside the gene matches.

This clone was recorded a few times. CDR3 sequence: CASSPEAIKETQYF. The DNA of the CDR3 is TGTGCCAGCTCACCGGAGGCAATTAAAGAGACCCAGTACTTC. The rearrangement links TRBV18 to TRBJ2-5; TRBD2 might be the D (5 bases). Trimming took 3 bases from V and 3 from J, leaving 11 bases between them. The germline V gene has CDR1 KGHSH and CDR2 LQKENI. The CDR3 runs 14 residues. Complete variable domain (other parts from reference TRBV18 and TRBJ2-5): NAGVMQNPRHLVRRRGQEARLRCSPMKGHSHVYWYRQLPEEGLKFMVYLQKENIIDESGMPKERFSAEFPKEGPSILRIQQVVRGDSAAYFCASSPEAIKETQYFGPGTRLLVL.

J is TRBJ2-5 and V is TRBV4-3; 7 bases are shared with TRBD2. Germline-derived CDR1 and CDR2 are LGHNA and YSLEER. The CDR3 length is 16 residues. After removal of 1 base from V and 2 bases from J, the junction contained 7 bases not matched to a gene. DNA of the CDR3: TGCGCCAGCAGCCAAGCGTTCTATAGCGGGCAAGAGACCCAGTACTTC. Its protein is CASSQAFYSGQETQYF.

A few counts support this clone. CDR3 amino acids: CASSQRWGREAFF. In nucleotides, the CDR3 is TGTGCCAGCAGCCAAAGGTGGGGGAGGGAAGCTTTCTTT. This chain links TRBV7-2 with TRBJ1-1, with a tentative D call TRBD1 (5 bases). With 5 bases removed from V and 8 bases from J, the gap between germline ends came to 15 bases. CDR1 and CDR2 from the germline V gene are SGHTA and FQGNSA. CDR3 length: 13 amino acids.